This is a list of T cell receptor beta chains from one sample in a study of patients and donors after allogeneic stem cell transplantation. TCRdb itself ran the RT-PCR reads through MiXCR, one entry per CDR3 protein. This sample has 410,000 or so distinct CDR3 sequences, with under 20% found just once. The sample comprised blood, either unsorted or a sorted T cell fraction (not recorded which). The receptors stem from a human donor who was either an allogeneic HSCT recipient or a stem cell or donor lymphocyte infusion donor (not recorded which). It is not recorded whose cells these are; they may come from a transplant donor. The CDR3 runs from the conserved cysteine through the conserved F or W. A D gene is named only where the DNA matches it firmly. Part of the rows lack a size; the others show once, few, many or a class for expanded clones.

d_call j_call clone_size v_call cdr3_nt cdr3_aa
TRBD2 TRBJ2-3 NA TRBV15 TGTGCCACCAGCGTGGGACTAGCGGGAGCAGATACGCAGTATTTT CATSVGLAGADTQYF
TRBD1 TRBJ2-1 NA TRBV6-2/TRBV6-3 TGTGCCAGCAGTTACTCCGGGACAGCTTACAATGAGCAGTTCTTC CASSYSGTAYNEQFF
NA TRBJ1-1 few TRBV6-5 TGTGCCAGCAGTTTCGACTTCTGGAACACTGAAGCTTTCTTT CASSFDFWNTEAFF
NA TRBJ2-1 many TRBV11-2 TGTGCCAGCAGCTTAGCTGTAGAGTTTCGGAATGAGCAGTTCTTC CASSLAVEFRNEQFF
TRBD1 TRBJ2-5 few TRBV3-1 TGTGCCAGCAGCCAAGCGACCGGGACAGGGTTAGGGACCCAGTACTTC CASSQATGTGLGTQYF
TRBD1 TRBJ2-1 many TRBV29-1 TGCAGCGTTGGGGGACAGGTGACCTACAATGAGCAGTTCTTC CSVGGQVTYNEQFF
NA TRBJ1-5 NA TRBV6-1 TGTGCCAGCAGCAGGACGGGGCCCGGTCAGCCCCAGCATTTT CASSRTGPGQPQHF
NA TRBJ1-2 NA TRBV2 TGTGCCAGCAGAGGGTTTAACTATGGCTACACCTTC CASRGFNYGYTF
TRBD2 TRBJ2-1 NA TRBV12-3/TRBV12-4 TGTGCCAGCAGGGGGGAGCTAGCGGGTGGGAGCTCCTACAATGAGCAGTTCTTC CASRGELAGGSSYNEQFF
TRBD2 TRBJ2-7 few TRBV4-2 TGTGCCAGCAGCCAAGATCAACACGGGGGGAACTCCTACGAGCAGTACTTC CASSQDQHGGNSYEQYF
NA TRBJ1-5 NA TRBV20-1 TGCAGTGCTAGACAGGGGAGTTCGCGCAATCAGCCCCAGCATTTT CSARQGSSRNQPQHF
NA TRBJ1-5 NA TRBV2 TGTGCCAGCAGATGGGAGGCCAATCAGCCCCAGCATTTT CASRWEANQPQHF
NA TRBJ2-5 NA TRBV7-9 TGTGCCAGCAGCCGCGGACAGTTAGAGACCCAGTACTTC CASSRGQLETQYF
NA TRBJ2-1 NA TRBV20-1 TGCAGTGCTAGCGGGCGACTCGACAATGAGCAGTTCTTC CSASGRLDNEQFF
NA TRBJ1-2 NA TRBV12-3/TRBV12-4 TGTGCCAGCAGTTCTCACACAGGCTCCCCTAACTATGGCTACACCTTC CASSSHTGSPNYGYTF
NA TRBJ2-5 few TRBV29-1 TGCAGCGTTGACGCGTGGGGGTGGGAGACCCAGTACTTC CSVDAWGWETQYF
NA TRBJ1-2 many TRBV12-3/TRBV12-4 TGTGCCAGCAGTGGGCGGGGGACCTATGGCTACACCTTC CASSGRGTYGYTF
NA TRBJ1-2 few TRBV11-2 TGTGCCAGCAGCTTAAGTAGGAGTGACTATGGCTACACCTTC CASSLSRSDYGYTF
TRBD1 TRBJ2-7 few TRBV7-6 TGTGCCAGCAGCTTATTTCAGGGGGCAGGGTCCTACGAGCAGTACTTC CASSLFQGAGSYEQYF
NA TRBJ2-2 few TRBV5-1 TGCGCCAGCAGCCCCCACCGAACACTAACTGCGAACACCGGGGAGCTGTTTTTT CASSPHRTLTANTGELFF
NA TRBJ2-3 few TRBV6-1 TGTGCCACCGAGAGGATTGGCACAGATACGCAGTATTTT CATERIGTDTQYF
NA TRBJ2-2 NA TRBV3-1 TGTGCCATACAGGGGGGGACCGGGGAGCTGTTTTTT CAIQGGTGELFF
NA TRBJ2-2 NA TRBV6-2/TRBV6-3 TGTGCCAGCAATAGGGCAGGGTACATCAACACCGGGGAGCTGTTTTTT CASNRAGYINTGELFF
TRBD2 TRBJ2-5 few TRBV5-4 TGTGCCAGCAGCTTGGGGCTAGCGGGGGCACAGGAGACCCAGTACTTC CASSLGLAGAQETQYF
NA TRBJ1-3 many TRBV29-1 TGCAGCGCCCGCTCTGGAAACACCATATATTTT CSARSGNTIYF
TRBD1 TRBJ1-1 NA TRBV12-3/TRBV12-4 TGTGCCAGCAGTTTGGTAGGGGGCCAGGACACTGAAGCTTTCTTT CASSLVGGQDTEAFF
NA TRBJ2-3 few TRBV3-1 TGTGCCAGCAGCCGATCACCGGGACCCCTCGCAGATACGCAGTATTTT CASSRSPGPLADTQYF
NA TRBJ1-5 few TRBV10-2 TGCGCCAGCAGCCCCCAAGGAGGCAATCAGCCCCAGCATTTT CASSPQGGNQPQHF
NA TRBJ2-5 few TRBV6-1 TGTGCCTCTCTTGGCGGGGTTCAAGAGACCCAGTACTTC CASLGGVQETQYF
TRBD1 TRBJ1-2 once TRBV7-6 TGTGCCAGCAGCCCGGACAGGGGATTAGTTGGCTATGGCTACACCTTC CASSPDRGLVGYGYTF
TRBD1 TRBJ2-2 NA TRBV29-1 TGCAGCGCGAACAGGGGCCTGACCGGGGAGCTGTTTTTT CSANRGLTGELFF